The present T cell receptor (beta chain) was sequenced within a study of blood T cell repertoires in COVID-19. Trimming pared 4 bases from V and 3 bases from J, leaving 10 bases between. The germline gives CDR1 SGHRS, CDR2 YFSETQ. This CDR3 comprises 13 residues. The repertoire was sequenced with immunoSEQ multiplex PCR; TCRdb's copy has only in-frame clones and lacks some. The repertoire includes some 320,000 clones, more than 85% of them detected once, and approximately 4.1% sits in the top ten. This chain connects TRBV5-1 to TRBJ2-5, with D perhaps TRBD1 (6 bases). The specimen sequenced was PBMCs or T cells enriched from blood (not recorded which). This TCR came from a woman in her twenties or thirties who had been exposed to COVID-19. The CDR3 region is CASSEGGEETQYF. For the CDR3, the DNA is TGCGCCAGCAGCGAAGGGGGAGAAGAGACCCAGTACTTC.